The text below deals with one T cell receptor (beta chain). Its antigen is still unknown. A second PCR of roughly 7 to 11 cycles used a sample-barcoded 5' primer and a J-beta primer mix. TCRdb fed the 5' RACE reads into MiXCR, producing one record per CDR3 protein. This sample has roughly 800,000 distinct CDR3 sequences; 30% to 45% occur once, and the top ten carry 13%. The data were obtained in a study of blood T cells in healthy people across ages. V shed 7 bases, J shed 6 bases, and the junction held 12 bases outside the gene matches. The V gene's germline CDR1 is SNHLY and CDR2 FYNNEI. CDR3 length: 15 amino acids. Study-level points and caveats: TCR beta diversity per million T cells fell roughly linearly with age. Aged donors had fewer naive CD4+ cells and lower diversity than long-lived donors.

Drawn from each donor were 8.5 to 10 milliliters of peripheral blood. Isolated per sample were at least 7 million PBMCs. The chain recombines TRBV2 with TRBJ2-1; 7 bases agree with TRBD1. Sequenced material: blood. This TCR derives from a young man in good health. The CDR3, as DNA: TGTGCCAGCACGGGGACAGACGATAGTAGCAATGAGCAGTTCTTC. Translation: CASTGTDDSSNEQFF.